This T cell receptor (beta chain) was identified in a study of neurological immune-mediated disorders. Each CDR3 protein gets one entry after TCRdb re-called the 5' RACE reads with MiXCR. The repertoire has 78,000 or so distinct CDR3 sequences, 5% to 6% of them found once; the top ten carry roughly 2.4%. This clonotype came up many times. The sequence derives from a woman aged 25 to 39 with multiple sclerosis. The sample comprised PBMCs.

The DNA of the CDR3 is TGTGCCAGCAGCCCCCCGGTAGTTGGGGCCAACGTCCTGACTTTC. Residues: CASSPPVVGANVLTF. The chain joins TRBV2 to TRBJ2-6; D uncertain. Per the germline V gene, CDR1 is SNHLY and CDR2 is FYNNEI. The length of the CDR3 is 15 residues. V lost 6 bases, J lost 3 bases, and 12 bases lay in between.